The entry below describes one TCR beta chain. This clone appeared once. No antigen is known for it. No clone much larger than this one lies a single base away; base qualities are absent. This record comes from a study of OX40 agonist ivuxolimab in advanced cancers. For context, the study as a whole: Ivuxolimab was a fully human IgG2 agonistic monoclonal antibody targeting the costimulatory receptor OX40 (CD134). Intravenous ivuxolimab was administered to patients every 2 weeks at six dose levels: 0.01, 0.1, 0.3, 1.5, 3 and 10 mg/kg. Of the 50 to 55 dose-escalation patients, hepatocellular carcinoma was present in around 20, melanoma in roughly 15, renal cell carcinoma in 9 and head and neck cancer in 9. The dose-escalation cohort was roughly 80% male with a mean age of approximately 59 years, ranging from 23 to 79. Patients were allowed to have had prior anti-PD-1, anti-PD-L1 or anti-CTLA-4 therapy, and approximately 39% of the dose-escalation patients had been treated with checkpoint inhibitors. Partial responses occurred in three dose-escalation patients, of whom one had hepatocellular carcinoma and two had cutaneous melanoma. Peripheral TCRbeta sequencing aimed to test whether ivuxolimab altered TCR sequence diversity and caused clonal T-cell expansion. The monotherapy dose-escalation portion (N ≈ 50 patients) of the phase I ivuxolimab trial is reported in the paper. Overall study results and their limits: In the 0.1-3.0 mg/kg groups, partial responders had among the lowest normalized peripheral clonal expansion, particularly in CD8+ T cells. Low levels of normalized T-cell clonal expansion were also seen in some nonresponding patients. At doses of 0.1 to 3.0 mg/kg, clonal expansion of both CD4+ and CD8+ blood T cells was observed from baseline to week 6. Which antigens the clonally expanded peripheral T cells were specific for was not determined. On average, CD8+ T cells showed more expanded clones than CD4+ T cells after ivuxolimab.

Patients with a history of autoimmune disease or receiving systemic immunosuppression were excluded from the trial. Peripheral blood for TCR sequencing was collected from all dose cohorts at baseline, on cycle 4 day 1, and on cycle 7 day 1. Samples came from an open-label, multicenter, first-in-human phase I dose-escalation trial of ivuxolimab. Adults with locally advanced or metastatic melanoma, renal cell carcinoma, hepatocellular carcinoma or head and neck squamous cell carcinoma were enrolled in the trial. Before TCR sequencing, CD4+ T cells and CD8+ T cells were sorted from peripheral blood as separate populations. To sequence the TCRbeta CDR3 region, genomic DNA was isolated from the sorted cells. TCRbeta CDR3 regions were sequenced using the immunoSEQ Assay. In its TCRdb copy, this immuneACCESS table keeps in-frame sequences only and misses some clones. Where compared with another copy, unresolved V genes explain less than half of these, and the others have no known cause. For this sample there are tens of thousands of clones; approximately 95% appear just once. The ten largest make up around 0.3% of the sample.

The CDR3 has 14 amino acids, counting the end cysteine and phenylalanine. Only the CDR3 DNA stays, 42 bases, in frame from base 1. The germline V gene (reference sequence) yields SGHNT for CDR1 and YYREEE for CDR2. Compared with germline, V lacks 3 bases and J lacks 2 bases; bases without a gene match: 3. The V and J segments used are TRBV5-4 and TRBJ2-5; 8 bases in the middle match TRBD1. The origin of this receptor is an adult with an advanced solid tumor such as melanoma, head and neck, liver or kidney cancer. The source material was CD4+ or CD8+ T cells sorted from blood, sampled in a trial of the OX40 agonist ivuxolimab. The CDR3 in this case is CASSSGQEQETQYF. The DNA sequence reads TGTGCCAGCAGCTCGGGACAGGAGCAAGAGACCCAGTACTTC.